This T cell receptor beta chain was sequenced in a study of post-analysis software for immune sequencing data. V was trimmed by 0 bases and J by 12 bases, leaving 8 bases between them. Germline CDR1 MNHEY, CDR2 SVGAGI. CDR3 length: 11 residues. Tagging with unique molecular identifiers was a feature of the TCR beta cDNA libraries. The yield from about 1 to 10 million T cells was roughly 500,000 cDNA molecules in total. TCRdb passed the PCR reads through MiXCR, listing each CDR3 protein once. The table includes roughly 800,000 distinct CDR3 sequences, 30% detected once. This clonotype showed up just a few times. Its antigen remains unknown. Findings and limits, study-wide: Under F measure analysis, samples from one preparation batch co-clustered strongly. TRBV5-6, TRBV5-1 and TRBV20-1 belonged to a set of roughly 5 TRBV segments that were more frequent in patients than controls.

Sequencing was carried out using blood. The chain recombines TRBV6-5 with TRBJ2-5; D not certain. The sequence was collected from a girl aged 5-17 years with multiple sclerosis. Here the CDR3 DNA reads TGTGCCAGCAGTTACTCGAACAAGGAGTACTTC. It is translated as CASSYSNKEYF.